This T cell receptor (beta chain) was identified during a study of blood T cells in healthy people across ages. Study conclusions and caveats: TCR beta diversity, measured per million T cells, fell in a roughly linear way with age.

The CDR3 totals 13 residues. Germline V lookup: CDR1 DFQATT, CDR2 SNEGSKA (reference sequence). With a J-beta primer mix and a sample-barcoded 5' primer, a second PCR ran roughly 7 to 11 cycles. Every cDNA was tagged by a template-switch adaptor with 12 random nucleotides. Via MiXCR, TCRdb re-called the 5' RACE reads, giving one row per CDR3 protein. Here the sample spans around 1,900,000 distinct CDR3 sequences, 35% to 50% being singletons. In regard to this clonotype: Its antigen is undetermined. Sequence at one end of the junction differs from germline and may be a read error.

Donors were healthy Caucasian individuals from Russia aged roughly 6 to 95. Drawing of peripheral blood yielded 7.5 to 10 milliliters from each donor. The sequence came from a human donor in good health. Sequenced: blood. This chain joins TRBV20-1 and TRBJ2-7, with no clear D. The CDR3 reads CGAHQRFSYEQYF. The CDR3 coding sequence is TGCGGTGCCCACCAGCGCTTCTCCTACGAGCAGTACTTC.